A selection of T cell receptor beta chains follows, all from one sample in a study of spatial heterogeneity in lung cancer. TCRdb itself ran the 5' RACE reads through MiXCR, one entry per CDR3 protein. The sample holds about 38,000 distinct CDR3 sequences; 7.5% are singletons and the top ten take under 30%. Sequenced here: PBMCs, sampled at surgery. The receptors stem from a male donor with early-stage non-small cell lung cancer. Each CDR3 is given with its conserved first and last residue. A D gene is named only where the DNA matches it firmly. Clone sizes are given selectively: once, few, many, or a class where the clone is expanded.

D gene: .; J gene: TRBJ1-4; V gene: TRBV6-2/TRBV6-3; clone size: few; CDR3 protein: CASSPPGATNEKLFF; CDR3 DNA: TGTGCCAGCAGTCCGCCGGGAGCAACTAATGAAAAACTGTTTTTT
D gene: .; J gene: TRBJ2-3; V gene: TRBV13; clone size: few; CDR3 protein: CASSLRYPGGDTQYF; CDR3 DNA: TGTGCCAGCAGCTTAAGGTATCCCGGAGGGGATACGCAGTATTTT
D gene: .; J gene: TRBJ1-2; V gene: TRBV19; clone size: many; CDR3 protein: CASRRQYANGYTF; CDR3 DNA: TGTGCCAGTAGAAGACAGTATGCCAATGGCTACACCTTC
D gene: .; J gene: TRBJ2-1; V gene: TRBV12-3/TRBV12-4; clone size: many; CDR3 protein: CASSLGTPEQFF; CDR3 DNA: TGTGCCAGCAGTTTAGGGACACCTGAGCAGTTCTTC
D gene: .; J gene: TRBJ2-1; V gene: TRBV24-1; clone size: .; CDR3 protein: CATSDLRGSSYNEQFF; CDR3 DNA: TGTGCCACCAGTGATTTGCGGGGGAGCTCCTACAATGAGCAGTTCTTC
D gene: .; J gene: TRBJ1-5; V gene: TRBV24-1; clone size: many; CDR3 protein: CATSDPRQNQPQHF; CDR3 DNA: TGTGCCACCAGTGATCCCCGACAAAATCAGCCCCAGCATTTT
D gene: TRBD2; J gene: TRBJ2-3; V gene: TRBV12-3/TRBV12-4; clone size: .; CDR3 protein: CASSPRTSGVTDTQYF; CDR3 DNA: TGTGCCAGCAGTCCAAGGACTAGCGGGGTCACAGATACGCAGTATTTT
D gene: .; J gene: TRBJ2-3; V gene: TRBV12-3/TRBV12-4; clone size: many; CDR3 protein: CASSHTYGADTQYF; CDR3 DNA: TGTGCCAGCAGTCATACCTATGGCGCAGATACGCAGTATTTT
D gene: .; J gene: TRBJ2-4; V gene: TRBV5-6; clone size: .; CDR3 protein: CASSAPQGKNIQYF; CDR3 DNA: TGTGCCAGCAGCGCCCCTCAGGGCAAAAACATTCAGTACTTC
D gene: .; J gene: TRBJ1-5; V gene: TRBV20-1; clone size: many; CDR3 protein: CSARDLSRWNQPQHF; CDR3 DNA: TGCAGTGCTAGAGATTTAAGCAGGTGGAATCAGCCCCAGCATTTT
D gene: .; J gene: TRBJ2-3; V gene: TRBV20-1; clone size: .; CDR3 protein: CSAPQPISTDTRYF; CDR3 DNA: TGCAGTGCTCCCCAGCCTATTAGCACAGATACGCGGTATTTT
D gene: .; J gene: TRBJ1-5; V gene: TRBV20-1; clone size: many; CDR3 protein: CSAPERTNQPQHF; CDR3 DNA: TGCAGTGCCCCAGAGAGGACTAATCAGCCCCAGCATTTT
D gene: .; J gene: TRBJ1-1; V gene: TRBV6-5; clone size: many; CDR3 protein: CASSYLGGTEAFF; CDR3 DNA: TGTGCCAGCAGTTACCTAGGAGGCACTGAAGCTTTCTTT